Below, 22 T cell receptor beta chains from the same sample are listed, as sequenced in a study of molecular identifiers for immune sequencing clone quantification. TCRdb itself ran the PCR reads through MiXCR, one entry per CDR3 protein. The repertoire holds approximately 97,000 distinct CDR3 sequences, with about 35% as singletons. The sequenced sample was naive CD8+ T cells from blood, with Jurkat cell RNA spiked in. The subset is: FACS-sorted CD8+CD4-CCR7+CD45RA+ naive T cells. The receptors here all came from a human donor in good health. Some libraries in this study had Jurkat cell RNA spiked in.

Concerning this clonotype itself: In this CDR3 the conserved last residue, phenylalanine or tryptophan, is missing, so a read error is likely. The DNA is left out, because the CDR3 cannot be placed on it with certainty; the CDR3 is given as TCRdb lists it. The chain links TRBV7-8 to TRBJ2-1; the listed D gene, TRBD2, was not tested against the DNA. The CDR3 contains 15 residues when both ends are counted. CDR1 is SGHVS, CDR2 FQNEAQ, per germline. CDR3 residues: CASSWGTSANYELFI.

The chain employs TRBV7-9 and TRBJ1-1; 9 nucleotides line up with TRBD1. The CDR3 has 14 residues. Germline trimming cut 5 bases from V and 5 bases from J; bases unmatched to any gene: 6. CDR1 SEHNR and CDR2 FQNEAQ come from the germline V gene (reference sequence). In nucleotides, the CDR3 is TGTGCCAGCAGCCCCGGGGACAGGGATACTGAAGCTTTCTTT. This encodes CASSPGDRDTEAFF.

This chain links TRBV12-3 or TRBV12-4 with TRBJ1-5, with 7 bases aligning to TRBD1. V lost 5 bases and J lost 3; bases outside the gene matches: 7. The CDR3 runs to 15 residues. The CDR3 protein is CASSLTGAHNQPQHF. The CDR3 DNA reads TGTGCCAGCAGTCTTACAGGGGCCCACAATCAGCCCCAGCATTTT.

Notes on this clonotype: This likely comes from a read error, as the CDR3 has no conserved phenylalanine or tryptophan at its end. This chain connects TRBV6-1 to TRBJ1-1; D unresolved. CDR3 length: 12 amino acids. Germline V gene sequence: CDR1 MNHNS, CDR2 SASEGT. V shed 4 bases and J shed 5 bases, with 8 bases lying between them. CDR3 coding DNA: TGTGCCAGCAGTGTAGGCAGAACTGAAGCTTTCATT. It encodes CASSVGRTEAFI.

The CDR3 nucleotides are TGTGCCAGCAGCTTTAACGGCTACACCTTC. Encoded protein: CASSFNGYTF. This chain uses TRBV7-9 with TRBJ1-2; D call uncertain. V lost 3 bases, J lost 8 bases, and 4 bases lay in between. The CDR3 is 10 amino acids. The germline CDR1 and CDR2 sequences are SEHNR and FQNEAQ (reference sequence).

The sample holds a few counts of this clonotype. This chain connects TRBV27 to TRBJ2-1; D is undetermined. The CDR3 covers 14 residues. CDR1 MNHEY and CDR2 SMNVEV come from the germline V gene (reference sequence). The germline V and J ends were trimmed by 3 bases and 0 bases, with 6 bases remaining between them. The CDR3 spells CASSFRSSYNEQFF. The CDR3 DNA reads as TGTGCCAGCAGTTTCAGGAGCTCCTACAATGAGCAGTTCTTC.

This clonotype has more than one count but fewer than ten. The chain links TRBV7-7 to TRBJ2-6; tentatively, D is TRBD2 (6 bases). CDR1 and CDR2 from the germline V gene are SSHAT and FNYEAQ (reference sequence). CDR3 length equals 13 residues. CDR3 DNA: TGTGCTAGCGGTAGCACTGGGGCCAACGCCCTAACTTTC. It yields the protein CASGSTGANALTF.

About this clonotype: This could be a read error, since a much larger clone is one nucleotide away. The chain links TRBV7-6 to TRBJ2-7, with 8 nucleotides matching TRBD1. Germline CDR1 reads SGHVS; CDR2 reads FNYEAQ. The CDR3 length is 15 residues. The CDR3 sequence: CAGSPGTGISYEQYF. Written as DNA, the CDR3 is TGTGCCGGCAGCCCCGGGACAGGAATCTCCTACGAGCAGTACTTC.

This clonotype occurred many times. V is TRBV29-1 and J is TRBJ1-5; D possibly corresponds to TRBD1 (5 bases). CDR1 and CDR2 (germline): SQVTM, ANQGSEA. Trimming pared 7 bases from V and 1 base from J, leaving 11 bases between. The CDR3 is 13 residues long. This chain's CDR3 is CSALGESNQPQHF. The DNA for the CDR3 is TGCAGCGCGCTGGGGGAGAGCAATCAGCCCCAGCATTTT.

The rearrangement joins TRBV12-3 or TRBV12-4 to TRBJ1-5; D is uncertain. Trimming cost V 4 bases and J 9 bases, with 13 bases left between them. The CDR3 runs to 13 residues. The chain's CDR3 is CASSYKAGWPQHF. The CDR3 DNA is TGTGCCAGCAGTTATAAGGCGGGGTGGCCCCAGCATTTT.

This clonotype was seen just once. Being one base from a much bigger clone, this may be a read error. The CDR3 DNA is TGTGCCAGCAGTTTTCCGGGGGCCAACGTCCCGACTTTC. This encodes CASSFPGANVPTF. The V gene is TRBV27, the J gene TRBJ2-6; perhaps D is TRBD1 or TRBD2 (6 bases each). The CDR3 has 13 amino acids. CDR1 MNHEY and CDR2 SMNVEV come from the germline V gene (reference sequence).

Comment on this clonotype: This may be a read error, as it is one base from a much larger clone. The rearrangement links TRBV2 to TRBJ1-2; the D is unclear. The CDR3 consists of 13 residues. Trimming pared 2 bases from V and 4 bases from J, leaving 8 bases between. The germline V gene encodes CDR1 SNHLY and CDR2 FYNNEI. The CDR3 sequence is CASSEFVTYGYTF. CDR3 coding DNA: TGTGCCAGCAGTGAATTTGTAACCTATGGCTACACCTTC.

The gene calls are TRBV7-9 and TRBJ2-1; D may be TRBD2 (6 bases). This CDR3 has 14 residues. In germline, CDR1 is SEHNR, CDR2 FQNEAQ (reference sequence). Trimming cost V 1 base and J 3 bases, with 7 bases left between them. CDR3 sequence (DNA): TGTGCCAGCAGCTTAGTGGGGGGCTACAATGAGCAGTTCTTC. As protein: CASSLVGGYNEQFF.

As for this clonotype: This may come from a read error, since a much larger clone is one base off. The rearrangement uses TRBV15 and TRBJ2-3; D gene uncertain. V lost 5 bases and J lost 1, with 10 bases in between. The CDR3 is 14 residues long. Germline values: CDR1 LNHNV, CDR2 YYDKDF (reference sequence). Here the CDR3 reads CATSCMMGTDTQYF. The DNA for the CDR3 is TGTGCCACCAGCTGTATGATGGGCACAGATACGCAGTATTTT.

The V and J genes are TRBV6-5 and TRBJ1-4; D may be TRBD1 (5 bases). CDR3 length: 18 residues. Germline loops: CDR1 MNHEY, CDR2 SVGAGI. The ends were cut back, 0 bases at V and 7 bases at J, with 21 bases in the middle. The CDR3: CASSYSFRFREQGEKLFF. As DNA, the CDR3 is TGTGCCAGCAGTTACTCCTTCCGATTCAGGGAGCAGGGTGAAAAACTGTTTTTT.

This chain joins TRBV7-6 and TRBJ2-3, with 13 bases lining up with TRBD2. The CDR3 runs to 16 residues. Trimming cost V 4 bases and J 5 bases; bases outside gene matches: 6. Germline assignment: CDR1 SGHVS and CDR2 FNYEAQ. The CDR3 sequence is CASSSLAGGPGDTQYF. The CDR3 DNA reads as TGTGCCAGCAGCTCACTAGCGGGAGGGCCTGGAGATACGCAGTATTTT.

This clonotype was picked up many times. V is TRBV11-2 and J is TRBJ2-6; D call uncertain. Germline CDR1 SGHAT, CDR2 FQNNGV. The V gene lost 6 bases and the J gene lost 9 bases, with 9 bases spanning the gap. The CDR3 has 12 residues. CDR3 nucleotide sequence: TGTGCCAGCAGTTCTATAGTCAACGTCCTGACTTTC. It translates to CASSSIVNVLTF.

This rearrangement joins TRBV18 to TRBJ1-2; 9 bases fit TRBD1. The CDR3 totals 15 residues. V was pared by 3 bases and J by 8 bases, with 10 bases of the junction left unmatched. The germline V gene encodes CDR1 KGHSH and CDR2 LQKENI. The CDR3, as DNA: TGTGCCAGCTCACCGACAGGGGGGAGCGTTTTCGGCTACACCTTC. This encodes CASSPTGGSVFGYTF.

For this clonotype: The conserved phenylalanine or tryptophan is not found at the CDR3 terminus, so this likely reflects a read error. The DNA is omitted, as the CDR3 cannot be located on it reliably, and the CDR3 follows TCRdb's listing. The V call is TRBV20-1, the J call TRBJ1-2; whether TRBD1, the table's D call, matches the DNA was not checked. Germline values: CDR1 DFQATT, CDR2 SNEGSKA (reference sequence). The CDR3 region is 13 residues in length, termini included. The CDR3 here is CSARRGGDYGYTC.

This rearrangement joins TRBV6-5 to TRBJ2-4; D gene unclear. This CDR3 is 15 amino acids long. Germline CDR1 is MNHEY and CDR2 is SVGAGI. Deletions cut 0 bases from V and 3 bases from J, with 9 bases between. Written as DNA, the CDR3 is TGTGCCAGCAGTTACTCCAATTTAGGCAAAAACATTCAGTACTTC. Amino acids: CASSYSNLGKNIQYF.

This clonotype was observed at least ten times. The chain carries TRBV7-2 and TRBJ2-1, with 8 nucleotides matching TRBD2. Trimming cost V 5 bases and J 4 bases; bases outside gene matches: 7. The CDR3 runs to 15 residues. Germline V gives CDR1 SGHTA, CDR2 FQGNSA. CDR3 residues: CASSITSGPYNEQFF. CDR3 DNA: TGTGCCAGCAGCATTACTAGCGGACCTTACAATGAGCAGTTCTTC.

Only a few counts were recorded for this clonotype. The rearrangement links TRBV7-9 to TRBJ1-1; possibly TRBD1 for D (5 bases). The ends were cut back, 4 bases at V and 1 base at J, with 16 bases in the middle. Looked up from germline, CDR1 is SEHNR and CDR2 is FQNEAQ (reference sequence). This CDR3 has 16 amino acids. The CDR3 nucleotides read TGTGCCAGCAGCTCCCGCCGGGGAGGGGCGAACACTGAAGCTTTCTTT. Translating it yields CASSSRRGGANTEAFF.